The clone carrying this TCR beta chain was seen a few times. No antigen is known for it. The sample belongs to a study of blood T cells in healthy people across ages. General study points: Unsorted PBMC material precluded a definitive naive versus antigen-experienced comparison.

V lost 2 bases, J lost 5 bases, and 12 bases lay in between. The CDR3 sequence is 14 residues long. The germline V gene has CDR1 MNHEY and CDR2 SVGEGT. The second PCR ran about 6 to 12 cycles with a sample-barcoded 5' primer and J-beta primers. Tagging of each cDNA molecule was performed by a template-switch adaptor with 12 random nucleotides. TCRdb re-called the 5' RACE reads with MiXCR, one entry per CDR3 protein. This table holds hundreds of thousands of distinct CDR3 sequences, nearly 25% found once. The same data also went into a second study, on T cells of mothers and their children.

The sequenced sample consisted of blood. The sequence derives from a boy younger than 18 in good health. The rearrangement joins TRBV6-2 or TRBV6-3 to TRBJ2-5; D not resolved. The DNA for the CDR3 is TGTGCCAGCAGTTACAACCCGGGCGGTGAGACCCAGTACTTC. Translation gives CASSYNPGGETQYF.